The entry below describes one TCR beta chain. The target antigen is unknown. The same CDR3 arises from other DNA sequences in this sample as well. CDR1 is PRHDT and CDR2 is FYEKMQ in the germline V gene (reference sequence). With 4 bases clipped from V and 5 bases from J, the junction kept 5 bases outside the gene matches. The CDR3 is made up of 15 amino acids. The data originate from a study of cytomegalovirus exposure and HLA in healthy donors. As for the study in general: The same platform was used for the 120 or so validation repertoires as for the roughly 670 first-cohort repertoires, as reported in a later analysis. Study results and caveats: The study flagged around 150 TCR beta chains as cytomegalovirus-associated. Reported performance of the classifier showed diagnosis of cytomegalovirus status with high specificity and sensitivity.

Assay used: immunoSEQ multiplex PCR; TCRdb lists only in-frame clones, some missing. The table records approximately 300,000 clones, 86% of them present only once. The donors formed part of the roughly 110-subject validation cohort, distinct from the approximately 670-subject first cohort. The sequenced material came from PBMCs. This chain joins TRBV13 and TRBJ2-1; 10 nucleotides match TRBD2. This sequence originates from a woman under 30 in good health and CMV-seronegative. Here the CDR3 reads CASSSGLAANNEQFF. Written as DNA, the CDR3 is TGTGCCAGCAGCTCCGGACTAGCGGCTAACAATGAGCAGTTCTTC.